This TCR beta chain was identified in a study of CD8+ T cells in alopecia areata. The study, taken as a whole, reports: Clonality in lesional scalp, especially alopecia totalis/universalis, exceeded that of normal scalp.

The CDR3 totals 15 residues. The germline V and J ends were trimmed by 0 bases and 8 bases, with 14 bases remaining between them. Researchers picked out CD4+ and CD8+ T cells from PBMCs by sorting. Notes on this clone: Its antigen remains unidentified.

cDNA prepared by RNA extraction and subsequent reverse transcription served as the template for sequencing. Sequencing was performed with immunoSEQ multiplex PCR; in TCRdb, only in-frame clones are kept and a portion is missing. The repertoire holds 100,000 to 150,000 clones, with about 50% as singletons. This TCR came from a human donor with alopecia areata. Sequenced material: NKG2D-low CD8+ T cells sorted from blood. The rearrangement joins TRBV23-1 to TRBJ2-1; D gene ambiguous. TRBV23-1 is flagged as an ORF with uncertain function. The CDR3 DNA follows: TGCGCCAGCAGTCAATCCCTCAGCCAGGTCGATGAGCAGTTCTTC. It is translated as CASSQSLSQVDEQFF.